Below, 9 T cell receptor beta chains from the same sample are listed, as sequenced in a study of patients and donors after allogeneic stem cell transplantation. TCRdb fed the RT-PCR reads into MiXCR, producing one record per CDR3 protein. This sample has 85,000 to 90,000 distinct CDR3 sequences, with around 46% found just once. The specimen was blood, either unsorted or a sorted T cell fraction (not recorded which). All receptors derive from a human donor who was either an allogeneic HSCT recipient or a stem cell or donor lymphocyte infusion donor (not recorded which). It is not recorded whose cells these are; they may come from a transplant donor.

This clonotype was counted a few times. This chain uses TRBV5-8 with TRBJ1-2, with D unclear. Per the germline V gene, CDR1 is SGHTS and CDR2 is YDEGEE. Trimming pared 2 bases from V and 8 bases from J, leaving 10 bases between. The CDR3 loop spans 12 amino acids. CDR3 nucleotides: TGTGCCAGCAGCTTTGGGTTGCTGGGCTACACCTTC. It encodes CASSFGLLGYTF. The full variable domain, rest sourced from reference TRBV5-8 and TRBJ1-2, is EAGVTQSPTHLIKTRGQQATLRCSPISGHTSVYWYQQALGLGLQFLLWYDEGEERNRGNFPPRFSGRQFPNYSSELNVNALELEDSALYLCASSFGLLGYTFGSGTRLTVV.

J is TRBJ1-3 and V is TRBV7-6; no clear D gene. This CDR3 is built from 16 residues. Looked up from germline, CDR1 is SGHVS and CDR2 is FNYEAQ. V was shortened by 4 bases and J by 4 bases, with 17 bases between the two germline ends. CDR3 nucleotide sequence: TGTGCCAGCAGCTCAGTATCCGGGAGACCGGGAAACACCATATATTTT. It specifies CASSSVSGRPGNTIYF. Complete variable domain (other parts from reference TRBV7-6 and TRBJ1-3): GAGVSQSPRYKVTKRGQDVALRCDPISGHVSLYWYRQALGQGPEFLTYFNYEAQQDKSGLPNDRFSAERPEGSISTLTIQRTEQRDSAMYRCASSSVSGRPGNTIYFGEGSWLTVV.

This clonotype has only a few counts. This sequence joins TRBV12-3 or TRBV12-4 and TRBJ1-5, with D perhaps TRBD1 (5 bases). Trimming stripped 1 base from V and 7 bases from J, with 8 bases between. The CDR3 spans 13 residues. CDR3 coding DNA: TGTGCCAGCAGTTTAGAAAAGGGGCAGCCCCAGCATTTT. This sequence encodes CASSLEKGQPQHF.

The chain couples TRBV7-8 to TRBJ1-4; TRBD1 agrees at 9 bases. CDR1 is SGHVS and CDR2 is FQNEAQ in the germline V gene. The CDR3 extends over 17 amino acids. The V segment lost 5 bases and the J segment 5 bases; nucleotides outside the gene matches: 12. The CDR3 protein is CASSPKRRDRENEKLFF. The CDR3 coding sequence is TGTGCCAGCAGCCCCAAACGTAGGGACAGGGAAAATGAAAAACTGTTTTTT.

This clonotype was detected a few times. The chain uses TRBV28 and TRBJ1-2, with 7 positions matching TRBD1. Germline trimming cut 4 bases from V and 2 bases from J; bases unmatched to any gene: 13. CDR1 and CDR2 (germline): MDHEN, SYDVKM. This CDR3 is 17 amino acids long. This CDR3 is CASSSLSGTVLNYGYTF. The CDR3, as DNA: TGTGCCAGCAGTTCCCTATCCGGGACAGTTTTGAACTATGGCTACACCTTC.

The rearrangement uses TRBV28 and TRBJ2-3, with D perhaps matching TRBD2 (6 bases). The germline V and J ends were trimmed by 7 bases and 6 bases, with 17 bases remaining between them. CDR1 and CDR2 from the germline V gene are MDHEN and SYDVKM. This CDR3 spans 14 amino acids. The CDR3 DNA sequence: TGTGCCAGCACCCTGGGGAGGCCAAGGGATACGCAGTATTTT. Amino acid sequence: CASTLGRPRDTQYF. The variable domain in full, with the rest retrieved from reference TRBV28 and TRBJ2-3, is DVKVTQSSRYLVKRTGEKVFLECVQDMDHENMFWYRQDPGLGLRLIYFSYDVKMKEKGDIPEGYSVSREKKERFSLILESASTNQTSMYLCASTLGRPRDTQYFGPGTRLTVL.

V and J are TRBV20-1 and TRBJ1-2; unclear D gene. Trimming removed 7 bases from V and 7 bases from J, with 16 bases in between. There are 12 residues in the CDR3. Germline V CDR1 and CDR2: DFQATT, SNEGSKA (reference sequence). This chain's CDR3 is CSGQAGSGGYTF. DNA of the CDR3: TGCAGTGGCCAGGCAGGATCAGGTGGCTACACCTTC.

The chain's CDR3 is CASSFTGNSNQPQHF. CDR3 nucleotides: TGTGCCAGCAGTTTTACAGGGAATAGCAATCAGCCCCAGCATTTT. The chain has TRBV12-3 or TRBV12-4 and TRBJ1-5, with D perhaps matching TRBD1 (6 bases). The length of the CDR3 is 15 residues. Trimming removed 3 bases from V and 0 bases from J, with 9 bases in between.

This chain uses TRBV10-3 with TRBJ1-5; TRBD1 agrees at 10 bases. The CDR3 is 15 amino acids. The germline gives CDR1 ENHRY, CDR2 SYGVKD. With V trimmed by 0 bases and J by 5 bases, 1 base remained unmatched. In DNA form, the CDR3 reads TGTGCCATCAGTGAGTCCGGGACAGGGGATCAGCCCCAGCATTTT. This gives the protein CAISESGTGDQPQHF.